Below are 5 T cell receptor beta chains sequenced from a single sample in a study of blood T cell repertoires in COVID-19. This table comes from immunoSEQ multiplex PCR, and its TCRdb copy is limited to in-frame clones, with some not included. The sample includes nearly 110,000 clones, 70% to 90% seen only once; the top ten take approximately 6.2%. The sample comprised peripheral blood. These receptors all come from a man in his fifties or sixties with active or convalescent COVID-19.

The V and J genes are TRBV11-3 and TRBJ2-1; TRBD2 matches at 8 bases. The germline V gene has CDR1 SGHNT and CDR2 YENEEA. The CDR3 contains 16 residues. With V trimmed by 1 base and J by 4 bases, 6 bases remained unmatched. CDR3 nucleotides: TGTGCCAGCAGCTTAGGCGCTAGCGGGCCTTACAATGAGCAGTTCTTC. This translates into CASSLGASGPYNEQFF.

The chain uses TRBV5-4 and TRBJ1-1; TRBD1 is a possible D gene (5 bases). Germline V gene data show CDR1 as SGHNT and CDR2 as YYREEE (reference sequence). This CDR3 is built from 15 residues. Trimming cost V 3 bases and J 3 bases, with 15 bases left between them. This CDR3 reads CASSSAGGGYTEAFF. In DNA form, the CDR3 reads TGTGCCAGCAGCTCCGCCGGTGGGGGGTACACTGAAGCTTTCTTT.

DNA of the CDR3: TGTGCCAGCAGCCGACAGAACACTGAAGCTTTCTTT. As protein: CASSRQNTEAFF. This sequence joins TRBV11-2 and TRBJ1-1; the D is unclear. The V gene's germline CDR1 is SGHAT and CDR2 FQNNGV. The CDR3 consists of 12 residues. Trimming cost V 5 bases and J 1 base, with 5 bases left between them. Filled out from reference TRBV11-2 and TRBJ1-1, the complete variable domain reads EAGVAQSPRYKIIEKRQSVAFWCNPISGHATLYWYQQILGQGPKLLIQFQNNGVVDDSQLPKDRFSAERLKGVDSTLKIQPAKLEDSAVYLCASSRQNTEAFFGQGTRLTVV.

The J gene is TRBJ1-2, the V gene TRBV7-9; D is undetermined. From germline, CDR1 is SEHNR and CDR2 FQNEAQ (reference sequence). The CDR3 loop spans 16 amino acids. The V gene lost 1 base and the J gene lost 4 bases, with 16 bases spanning the gap. In DNA, the CDR3 is TGTGCCAGCAGCTTAGGGGCCTCCATTTTAACCTATGGCTACACCTTC. The encoded protein is CASSLGASILTYGYTF.

V gene TRBV2 combines with J gene TRBJ2-3; TRBD2 matches at 10 bases. This CDR3 spans 16 amino acids. CDR1 and CDR2 (germline): SNHLY, FYNNEI. The J segment lost 4 bases and the V segment lost 3 bases, leaving 7 bases of the junction unmatched. The CDR3 DNA reads as TGTGCCAGCAGTGACCCTAGCGGGAGACGGTCAGATACGCAGTATTTT. It translates to CASSDPSGRRSDTQYF.